The clone carrying this T cell receptor beta chain is medium-sized in the sample. Antigen: not known. The data belong to a study of metastatic and nonmetastatic thyroid tumors. About the research overall: Both malignant and benign thyroid patients supplied peripheral blood and tumor or nodule tissue samples, across which the repertoires of these patients were then compared.

The study, taken as a whole, reports: Benign nodules reportedly had significantly lower TCR beta diversity than malignant thyroid tumors in blood and tumor.

Source study methods: CDR3 differences across clinicopathological groups were used to build a distant-metastasis classifier for papillary thyroid cancer. TCRdb re-clonotyped the PCR reads through MiXCR. TCRdb's processing, not the study's, gives the V and J calls here. The data hold 20,000 or so clones, with over 20% observed a single time. Every patient underwent thyroid surgery untreated. The sequenced sample was tumor tissue. The clonotype comes from a male donor with papillary thyroid cancer or a benign thyroid nodule (not recorded which). Some clones in this sample may be carry-over from other donors' samples.

The CDR3 is CASSRDRATYEQYF. CDR3 DNA sequence: TGCGCCAGCAGCCGGGACAGGGCGACCTACGAGCAGTACTTC. The rearrangement uses TRBV5-1 and TRBJ2-7; TRBD1 agrees at 9 bases. The germline CDR1 and CDR2 sequences are SGHRS and YFSETQ. CDR3 size: 14 residues. J was trimmed by 2 bases and V by 4 bases; bases with no gene match: 4.